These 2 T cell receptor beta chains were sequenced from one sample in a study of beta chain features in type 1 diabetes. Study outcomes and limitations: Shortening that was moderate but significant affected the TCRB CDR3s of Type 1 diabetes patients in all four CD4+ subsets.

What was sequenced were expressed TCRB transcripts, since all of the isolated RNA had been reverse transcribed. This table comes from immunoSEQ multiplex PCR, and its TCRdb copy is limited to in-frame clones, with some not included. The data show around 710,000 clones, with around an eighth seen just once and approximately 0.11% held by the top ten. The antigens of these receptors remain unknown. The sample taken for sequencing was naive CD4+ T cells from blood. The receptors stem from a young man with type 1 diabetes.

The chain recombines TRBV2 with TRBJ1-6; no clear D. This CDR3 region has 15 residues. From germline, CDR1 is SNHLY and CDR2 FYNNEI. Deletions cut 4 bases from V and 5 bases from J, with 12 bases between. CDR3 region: CASSANGPDNSPLHF. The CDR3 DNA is TGTGCCAGCAGTGCTAACGGGCCGGATAATTCACCCCTCCACTTT.

CDR3 amino acids: CASQGHSNTGELFF. In DNA, the CDR3 is TGTGCCAGCCAGGGACACTCGAACACCGGGGAGCTGTTTTTT. The gene calls are TRBV6-1 and TRBJ2-2; a possible D gene is TRBD1 (6 bases). CDR1 MNHNS and CDR2 SASEGT come from the germline V gene. V lost 8 bases and J 0 bases, leaving 10 bases between the germline ends. The CDR3 is 14 amino acids.